The 22 T cell receptor beta chains reported below all come from one sample, sequenced in a study of T cell responses to AZD1222 COVID-19 vaccine. Libraries were prepared by immunoSEQ multiplex PCR; TCRdb keeps only in-frame clonotypes and omits some of them. The sample shows 70,000 or so clones, about three quarters of them seen only once. The sample was peripheral blood, taken on day 0 of AZD1222 vaccination. These receptors were taken from an adult in good health.

By share, this clone ranks as medium-sized. V and J are TRBV6-2 or TRBV6-3 and TRBJ1-1; D gene ambiguous. Trimming stripped 2 bases from V and 1 base from J, with 5 bases between. From germline, CDR1 is MNHEY and CDR2 SVGEGT. This CDR3 contains 13 residues. The CDR3 coding sequence is TGTGCCAGCAGTTACGAGGAGAACACTGAAGCTTTCTTT. Amino acids: CASSYEENTEAFF.

The chain combines TRBV7-7 with TRBJ1-3; D unresolved. Germline V gene sequence: CDR1 SSHAT, CDR2 FNYEAQ (reference sequence). The CDR3 sequence is 12 residues long. The CDR3 DNA follows: TGTGCTGTTCTCGACTCTGGAAACACCATATATTTT. This encodes CAVLDSGNTIYF. The full variable domain, with the rest looked up from reference TRBV7-7 and TRBJ1-3, is GAGVSQSPRYKVTKRGQDVTLRCDPISSHATLYWYQQALGQGPEFLTYFNYEAQPDKSGLPSDRFSAERPEGSISTLTIQRTEQRDSAMYRCAVLDSGNTIYFGEGSWLTVV.

V is TRBV19 and J is TRBJ1-5; 8 bases are a match to TRBD1. Trimming at V came to 7 bases and at J to 4 bases, leaving 12 bases not matched to a gene. The CDR3 is 16 amino acids. Germline CDR1 is LNHDA and CDR2 is SQIVND (reference sequence). The DNA for the CDR3 is TGTGCCAGTATCAATCACGGACAGGGTGGAAATCAGCCCCAGCATTTT. Encoded protein: CASINHGQGGNQPQHF. The whole variable domain, remainder taken from reference TRBV19 and TRBJ1-5, is DGGITQSPKYLFRKEGQNVTLSCEQNLNHDAMYWYRQDPGQGLRLIYYSQIVNDFQKGDIAEGYSVSREKKESFPLTVTSAQKNPTAFYLCASINHGQGGNQPQHFGDGTRLSIL.

The V call is TRBV7-2, the J call TRBJ2-7; the match to TRBD2 covers 7 bases. CDR1 is SGHTA, CDR2 FQGNSA, per germline. Trimming removed 4 bases from V and 3 bases from J; junction bases left unmatched: 9. The CDR3 has 15 residues. The DNA for the CDR3 is TGTGCCAGCAGCTCCGGACTAGGAGGCGTCTACGAGCAGTACTTC. Its translation is CASSSGLGGVYEQYF.

There are a few counts of this clone. The CDR3 reads CASSPRTSGPNEQFF. The CDR3 DNA sequence: TGTGCCAGCAGCCCACGGACTAGCGGGCCCAATGAGCAGTTCTTC. This chain joins TRBV11-3 and TRBJ2-1; TRBD2 agrees at 11 bases. This CDR3 is built from 15 residues. Germline V CDR1 and CDR2: SGHNT, YENEEA. With 5 bases clipped from V and 6 bases from J, the junction kept 6 bases outside the gene matches.

CDR3 residues: CASSATWSSSAEQFF. CDR3 bases: TGTGCCAGCAGCGCTACTTGGAGTAGCTCAGCTGAGCAGTTCTTC. V is TRBV6-5 and J is TRBJ2-1; D gene unclear. V dropped 6 bases and J dropped 9 bases, with 21 bases sitting between them. Germline assignment: CDR1 MNHEY and CDR2 SVGAGI. CDR3 length equals 15 residues.

CDR3 nucleotide sequence: TGTGCCAGCAGCTTTGGTCAGACTAGCACAGATACGCAGTATTTT. It is translated as CASSFGQTSTDTQYF. The chain uses TRBV11-3 and TRBJ2-3, with unresolved D. The V end was cut by 3 bases, the J end by 0 bases, with 10 bases between. The germline CDR1 and CDR2 sequences are SGHNT and YENEEA. The CDR3 extends over 15 amino acids.

This chain joins TRBV6-2 or TRBV6-3 and TRBJ1-1; D remains unclear. The CDR3 length is 17 residues. Germline V gene sequence: CDR1 MNHEY, CDR2 SVGEGT. Trimming took off 2 bases at V and 4 bases at J, with 20 bases between the two ends. This CDR3 reads CASSYVSGGKESTEAFF. The CDR3 DNA reads TGTGCCAGCAGTTACGTTTCCGGCGGAAAGGAGAGCACTGAAGCTTTCTTT.

This clone was observed a few times. This chain joins TRBV29-1 and TRBJ1-1; possible D gene TRBD1, 5 bases. V was trimmed by 7 bases and J by 0 bases, leaving 21 bases between them. The CDR3 covers 16 residues. CDR1 SQVTM and CDR2 ANQGSEA come from the germline V gene. CDR3 nucleotides: TGCAGCGCCCGCCTCCGGGACGGAAACATGAACACTGAAGCTTTCTTT. Translated: CSARLRDGNMNTEAFF.

CDR3 in amino acids: CASRGLRKDRSGNTIYF. CDR3 nucleotide sequence: TGTGCCAGCCGAGGACTTAGAAAGGACAGGAGTGGAAACACCATATATTTT. The chain recombines TRBV2 with TRBJ1-3; 7 bases agree with TRBD1. J lost 3 bases, V lost 8 bases, and 16 bases had no gene match. This CDR3 contains 17 residues. Looked up from germline, CDR1 is SNHLY and CDR2 is FYNNEI. The complete variable domain, with remaining parts taken from reference TRBV2 and TRBJ1-3, reads EPEVTQTPSHQVTQMGQEVILRCVPISNHLYFYWYRQILGQKVEFLVSFYNNEISEKSEIFDDQFSVERPDGSNFTLKIRSTKLEDSAMYFCASRGLRKDRSGNTIYFGEGSWLTVV.

The gene calls are TRBV9 and TRBJ2-5; TRBD2 might be the D (6 bases). This CDR3 is built from 16 residues. From germline, CDR1 is SGDLS and CDR2 YYNGEE. The germline V and J ends were trimmed by 0 bases and 4 bases, with 16 bases remaining between them. The DNA of the CDR3 is TGTGCCAGCAGCGTAGGGGCTAGCGTTGGTACAGAGACCCAGTACTTC. It specifies CASSVGASVGTETQYF.

The rearrangement joins TRBV19 to TRBJ2-1; D possibly corresponds to TRBD1 (6 bases). This CDR3 spans 16 amino acids. Germline V gene data show CDR1 as LNHDA and CDR2 as SQIVND (reference sequence). V was pared by 5 bases and J by 7 bases, with 21 bases between. The DNA for the CDR3 is TGTGCCAGTAGTCCGAGAAGACAGGTCGTGGTTAATGAGCAGTTCTTC. It codes for CASSPRRQVVVNEQFF.

The rearrangement links TRBV6-5 to TRBJ1-2; 7 bases map to TRBD1. Germline lookup yields CDR1 MNHEY and CDR2 SVGAGI. After removal of 7 bases from V and 4 bases from J, the junction contained 6 bases not matched to a gene. The CDR3 has 13 residues. This chain's CDR3 is CASMSGGSYGYTF. CDR3 DNA sequence: TGTGCCAGCATGTCAGGGGGTAGCTATGGCTACACCTTC.

The J gene is TRBJ2-3, the V gene TRBV3-1 (or the pseudogene TRBV3-2), with D perhaps being TRBD1 or TRBD2 (6 bases each). This CDR3 has 14 amino acids. Germline CDR1 is LGHDT and CDR2 is YNNKEL (reference sequence). With 4 bases removed from V and 7 bases from J, the gap between germline ends came to 15 bases. The CDR3 is CASSPARGPYTQYF. CDR3 coding DNA: TGTGCCAGCAGCCCCGCACGGGGGCCGTATACGCAGTATTTT.

V is TRBV7-9 and J is TRBJ2-3; 10 bases line up with TRBD2. CDR1 and CDR2 from the germline V gene are SEHNR and FQNEAQ (reference sequence). The junction had 11 bases not matched to a gene; V was cut back by 5 bases and J by 0 bases. The CDR3 totals 18 residues. The CDR3 reads CASSPASGGEPSTDTQYF. The CDR3, as DNA: TGTGCCAGCAGCCCCGCTAGCGGGGGAGAACCTAGCACAGATACGCAGTATTTT. Together with reference TRBV7-9 and TRBJ2-3, the CDR3 gives the full variable domain: DTGVSQNPRHKITKRGQNVTFRCDPISEHNRLYWYRQTLGQGPEFLTYFQNEAQLEKSRLLSDRFSAERPKGSFSTLEIQRTEQGDSAMYLCASSPASGGEPSTDTQYFGPGTRLTVL.

This chain uses TRBV2 with TRBJ2-5; D is possibly TRBD1 (7 bases). This CDR3 region has 14 residues. Germline CDR1 reads SNHLY; CDR2 reads FYNNEI. V was pared by 3 bases and J by 4 bases, with 12 bases between. CDR3 bases: TGTGCCAGCAGTGAGGGGCAGGGGGGAGAGACCCAGTACTTC. It translates to CASSEGQGGETQYF.

In its sample, this clone was seen once. This chain joins TRBV5-1 and TRBJ1-1; D call uncertain. Trimming took 0 bases from V and 1 from J, leaving 4 bases between them. This CDR3 has 13 amino acids. Germline loops: CDR1 SGHRS, CDR2 YFSETQ. The CDR3 DNA sequence: TGCGCCAGCAGCTTGGTTCCGAACACTGAAGCTTTCTTT. This gives the protein CASSLVPNTEAFF.

V gene TRBV4-1 combines with J gene TRBJ2-2; D gene unclear. Germline loops: CDR1 MGHRA, CDR2 YSYEKL. V shed 4 bases and J shed 2 bases, with 17 bases lying between them. The CDR3 sequence is 17 residues long. CDR3 amino acids: CASSLVTTTFNTGELFF. The CDR3 DNA is TGCGCCAGCAGCCTAGTGACGACGACATTCAACACCGGGGAGCTGTTTTTT.

The rearrangement links TRBV6-4 to TRBJ2-2, with TRBD1 matching 10 bases. The CDR3 extends over 16 amino acids. Unmatched junction bases numbered 11, after V lost 3 bases and J lost 10 bases. Germline values: CDR1 MRHNA, CDR2 SNTAGT. CDR3 bases: TGTGCCAGCAGTGAGGGCTCGGGACAGGGGTCTACGGAGCTGTTTTTT. It codes for CASSEGSGQGSTELFF.

Only one count was recorded for this clone. The chain is built from TRBV7-9 and TRBJ2-1; TRBD2 agrees at 9 bases. V gave up 7 bases and J gave up 8 bases; unmatched junction bases: 12. Germline loops: CDR1 SEHNR, CDR2 FQNEAQ (reference sequence). The CDR3 spans 15 residues. The CDR3 here is CASIIGGSSGDEQFF. Here the CDR3 DNA reads TGTGCCAGCATTATCGGGGGCTCTAGCGGGGATGAGCAGTTCTTC.

V is TRBV24-1 and J is TRBJ2-2, with D possibly being TRBD2 (6 bases). The germline V and J ends were trimmed by 4 bases and 4 bases, with 15 bases remaining between them. CDR1 and CDR2 (germline): KGHDR, SFDVKD. The CDR3 is 16 residues long. The CDR3 sequence is CATSEGGTLTTGELFF. The CDR3 nucleotides read TGTGCCACCAGTGAAGGCGGGACGCTGACCACCGGGGAGCTGTTTTTT.

The chain carries TRBV9 and TRBJ2-3, with a possible D match to TRBD1 (6 bases). Trimming cost V 0 bases and J 1 base, with 9 bases left between them. This CDR3 contains 15 residues. Germline CDR1 and CDR2: SGDLS and YYNGEE. CDR3 coding DNA: TGTGCCAGCAGCGTAGAAGGGGGTGGCACAGATACGCAGTATTTT. This gives the protein CASSVEGGGTDTQYF.